This T cell receptor (beta chain) originates from a study of blood T cell repertoires in COVID-19. The method was immunoSEQ multiplex PCR; TCRdb's version includes in-frame clones alone and lacks a portion of them. The table shows about 180,000 clones, with 80% to 90% occurring only once. The CDR3 sequence is 13 residues long. Germline lookup yields CDR1 SGHNT and CDR2 YENEEA. Trimming removed 3 bases from V and 5 bases from J, with 10 bases in between. This TCR derives from a human donor with active or convalescent COVID-19. The donor label of this sample is uncertain. Material for sequencing was peripheral blood. The J gene is TRBJ1-1, the V gene TRBV11-3; D is unresolved. Here the CDR3 DNA reads TGTGCCAGCAGCTTGGCGGGGTTAACTGAAGCTTTCTTT. It is translated as CASSLAGLTEAFF.